This entry is about one TCR beta chain. The data were taken from a study of spatial heterogeneity in lung cancer. Time point given: blood at routine non-recurrence follow-up after resection. Whole RNA was taken from tumor, nontumor lung or frozen PBMC; it was then sequenced unsorted. In germline, CDR1 is SGHDT, CDR2 YYEEEE. Germline trimming cut 3 bases from V and 5 bases from J; bases unmatched to any gene: 13. This CDR3 is 16 amino acids long. Each molecule of TCR cDNA was tagged with one unique molecular identifier. TCRdb fed the 5' RACE reads into MiXCR, producing one record per CDR3 protein. Of some 120,000 distinct CDR3 sequences in the sample, more than 10% were seen once.

The rearrangement links TRBV5-6 to TRBJ2-7; TRBD1 agrees at 8 bases. The sequence was obtained from a male donor with early-stage non-small cell lung cancer. The source material was PBMCs, sampled at follow-up. This CDR3 reads CASSWTGSGVGDEQYF. The CDR3 DNA is TGTGCCAGCAGCTGGACAGGGTCCGGGGTAGGTGACGAGCAGTACTTC. Using reference TRBV5-6 and TRBJ2-7 for the parts outside the CDR3, the full variable domain is DAGVTQSPTHLIKTRGQQVTLRCSPKSGHDTVSWYQQALGQGPQFIFQYYEEEERQRGNFPDRFSGHQFPNYSSELNVNALLLGDSALYLCASSWTGSGVGDEQYFGPGTRLTVT.